The 12 T cell receptor beta chains in this list originate from one sample, sequenced in a study of cytomegalovirus exposure and HLA in healthy donors. TCRdb's table, derived via immunoSEQ multiplex PCR, lists solely in-frame clones and lacks some. The sample carries about 160,000 clones, about 89% recorded once. What was sequenced was PBMCs. The receptors derive from a woman aged 18-29 years in good health and CMV-seropositive.

The V call is TRBV5-5, the J call TRBJ2-7; perhaps TRBD1 as D (6 bases). The CDR3 runs to 15 residues. Germline assignment: CDR1 SGHKS and CDR2 YYEKEE (reference sequence). V was trimmed by 1 base and J by 6 bases, leaving 17 bases between them. CDR3 bases: TGTGCCAGCAGCTTGAAGACAGGCGCGACAAGCGAGCAGTACTTC. It is translated as CASSLKTGATSEQYF.

This chain joins TRBV5-1 and TRBJ2-5, with unresolved D. Germline CDR1 and CDR2: SGHRS and YFSETQ. Trimming took off 0 bases at V and 1 base at J, with 7 bases between the two ends. The CDR3 is 14 residues long. The CDR3 spells CASSLVGRQETQYF. In DNA form, the CDR3 reads TGCGCCAGCAGCTTGGTGGGCCGCCAAGAGACCCAGTACTTC.

The chain links TRBV2 to TRBJ1-5; 7 nucleotides align to TRBD1. The CDR3 length is 17 residues. The germline V gene has CDR1 SNHLY and CDR2 FYNNEI. The ends lost 4 bases at V and 4 bases at J; junction bases unmatched: 13. CDR3 coding DNA: TGTGCCAGCAGTGCGGTAGTGACAGGGTGGGGAAATCAGCCCCAGCATTTT. Encoded protein: CASSAVVTGWGNQPQHF.

This clone was seen a single time. The CDR3 spells CASSPWGDGAYNEQFF. DNA of the CDR3: TGTGCCAGCAGTCCGTGGGGGGACGGGGCCTACAATGAGCAGTTCTTC. The chain links TRBV9 to TRBJ2-1, with D perhaps matching TRBD2 (6 bases). Trimming stripped 5 bases from V and 2 bases from J, with 17 bases between. The CDR3 covers 16 residues. Germline lookup yields CDR1 SGDLS and CDR2 YYNGEE.

The CDR3 DNA reads as TGCGCCAGCAGCCATTCCCGGGGGCAAGAGACCCAGTACTTC. Translated: CASSHSRGQETQYF. The chain carries TRBV4-1 and TRBJ2-5, with a possible D match to TRBD2 (6 bases). This CDR3 region has 14 residues. V was cut by 3 bases and J by 2 bases, with 10 bases left in between. The germline CDR1 and CDR2 sequences are MGHRA and YSYEKL.

V usage is TRBV25-1 and J usage is TRBJ1-3; D gene uncertain. V was cut by 4 bases and J by 0 bases, with 4 bases left in between. This CDR3 has 13 residues. Germline V lookup: CDR1 MGHDK, CDR2 SYGVNS. The CDR3 loop reads CASSGGSGNTIYF. The CDR3 DNA sequence: TGTGCCAGCAGTGGCGGCTCTGGAAACACCATATATTTT.

This clone has only a few counts. V is TRBV15 and J is TRBJ1-5, with TRBD1 matching over 7 bases. V trimming: 2 bases; J trimming: 6 bases; junction bases outside the gene matches: 4. Germline V lookup: CDR1 LNHNV, CDR2 YYDKDF (reference sequence). The CDR3 totals 14 residues. Here the CDR3 DNA reads TGTGCCACCAGCAGACACAGGGGCGGTCAGCCCCAGCATTTT. Residues: CATSRHRGGQPQHF. Full variable domain (outside the CDR3, taken from reference TRBV15 and TRBJ1-5): DAMVIQNPRYQVTQFGKPVTLSCSQTLNHNVMYWYQQKSSQAPKLLFHYYDKDFNNEADTPDNFQSRRPNTSFCFLDIRSPGLGDTAMYLCATSRHRGGQPQHFGDGTRLSIL.

This chain joins TRBV7-6 and TRBJ1-1; 10 bases are a match to TRBD1. The CDR3 extends over 19 amino acids. Germline V lookup: CDR1 SGHVS, CDR2 FNYEAQ. The V gene end was trimmed by 1 base and the J gene end by 0 bases; junction bases not matched to a gene: 11. The CDR3 DNA is TGTGCCAGCAGCTTAGGGTTTTCGGGACAGGGGCTCTTGAACACTGAAGCTTTCTTT. Translating it yields CASSLGFSGQGLLNTEAFF.

This clone was counted once. The gene calls are TRBV19 and TRBJ2-7, with D possibly being TRBD2 (6 bases). This CDR3 contains 15 residues. Germline assignment: CDR1 LNHDA and CDR2 SQIVND (reference sequence). The V end lost 3 bases, the J end lost 4 bases, and 16 bases lay between the germline ends. CDR3 nucleotide sequence: TGTGCCAGTAGTATCGAAGAAGCTGGGGGGTACGAGCAGTACTTC. This sequence encodes CASSIEEAGGYEQYF.

This chain links TRBV4-3 with TRBJ2-7; the match to TRBD2 covers 10 bases. The J segment lost 6 bases and the V segment lost 0 bases, leaving 14 bases of the junction unmatched. Germline V gene lookup returns CDR1 LGHNA and CDR2 YSLEER. The CDR3 sequence is 18 residues long. The CDR3 reads CASSQETSAGGSISEQYF. The CDR3 DNA is TGCGCCAGCAGCCAAGAGACATCAGCGGGAGGGAGTATAAGCGAGCAGTACTTC.

This clone was detected a few times. The V call is TRBV7-8, the J call TRBJ1-2, with TRBD1 matching 7 bases. The CDR3 loop spans 14 amino acids. The junction had 1 base not matched to a gene; V was cut back by 3 bases and J by 0 bases. Germline V gene data show CDR1 as SGHVS and CDR2 as FQNEAQ. The CDR3 sequence is CASSLGQSNYGYTF. In nucleotides, the CDR3 is TGTGCCAGCAGCTTGGGACAGTCTAACTATGGCTACACCTTC.

This clone was detected once. The chain employs TRBV30 and TRBJ1-1; TRBD1 matches at 8 bases. With 3 bases clipped from V and 5 bases from J, the junction kept 5 bases outside the gene matches. Germline V gene sequence: CDR1 GTSNPN, CDR2 SVGIG (reference sequence). The CDR3 length is 13 residues. The CDR3 DNA reads TGTGCCTGGAGCGAGGACAGGGTGACTGAAGCTTTCTTT. It encodes CAWSEDRVTEAFF.